The T cell receptor (beta chain) under discussion was sequenced for a study of T cells after yellow fever vaccination. Study results and caveats: Reappearing after the booster were most of the clones from primary vaccination (roughly 95% CD4, about 88% CD8). Sorted repertoires could include abundant contaminating clonotypes from bulk cells.

This clonotype showed up many times. Its target is not known. Each CDR3 protein is one row after TCRdb ran MiXCR on the 5' RACE reads. The data show 200,000 to 300,000 distinct CDR3 sequences, about 3.5% seen once. Sample: PBMCs, taken 15 days after the yellow fever booster vaccination. The TCR sequence derives from a man between 18 and 29 years old who received the YFV17D yellow fever vaccine.

CDR3 DNA sequence: TGCGCCAGCAGCCAAGTGGCGACAGCGAACACCGGGGAGCTGTTTTTT. Protein sequence: CASSQVATANTGELFF. The chain links TRBV4-3 to TRBJ2-2; weak D call: TRBD1 (5 bases). The germline V gene encodes CDR1 LGHNA and CDR2 YSLEER. The CDR3 has 16 amino acids. V shed 1 base and J shed 0 bases, with 9 bases lying between them.